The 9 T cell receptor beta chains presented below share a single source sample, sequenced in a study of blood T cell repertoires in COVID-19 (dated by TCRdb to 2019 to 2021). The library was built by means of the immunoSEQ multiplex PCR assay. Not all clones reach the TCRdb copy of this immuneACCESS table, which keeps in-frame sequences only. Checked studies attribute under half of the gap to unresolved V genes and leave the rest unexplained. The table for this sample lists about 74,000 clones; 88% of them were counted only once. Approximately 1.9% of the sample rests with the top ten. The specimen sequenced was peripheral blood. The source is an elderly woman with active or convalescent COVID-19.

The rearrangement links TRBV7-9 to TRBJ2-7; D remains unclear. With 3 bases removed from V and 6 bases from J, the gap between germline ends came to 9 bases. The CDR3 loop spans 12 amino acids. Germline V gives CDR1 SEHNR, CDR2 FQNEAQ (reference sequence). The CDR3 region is CASSFIQAEQYF. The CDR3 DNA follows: TGTGCCAGCAGCTTCATTCAGGCCGAGCAGTACTTC. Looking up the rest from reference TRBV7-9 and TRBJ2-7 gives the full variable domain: DTGVSQNPRHKITKRGQNVTFRCDPISEHNRLYWYRQTLGQGPEFLTYFQNEAQLEKSRLLSDRFSAERPKGSFSTLEIQRTEQGDSAMYLCASSFIQAEQYFGPGTRLTVT.

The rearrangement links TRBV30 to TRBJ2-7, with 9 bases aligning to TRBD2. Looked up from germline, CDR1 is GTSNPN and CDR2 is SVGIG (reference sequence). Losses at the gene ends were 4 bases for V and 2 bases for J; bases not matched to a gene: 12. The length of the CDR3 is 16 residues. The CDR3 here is CAWNPLSGRSPYEQYF. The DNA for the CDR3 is TGTGCCTGGAACCCCTTGAGCGGGAGGTCCCCCTACGAGCAGTACTTC.

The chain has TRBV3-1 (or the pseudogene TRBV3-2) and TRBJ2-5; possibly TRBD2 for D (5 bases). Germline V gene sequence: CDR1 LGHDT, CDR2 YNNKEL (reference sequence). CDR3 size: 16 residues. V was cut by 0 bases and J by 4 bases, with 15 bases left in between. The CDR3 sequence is CASSQDLFRDGETQYF. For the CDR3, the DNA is TGTGCCAGCAGCCAAGACCTGTTTCGGGATGGAGAGACCCAGTACTTC.

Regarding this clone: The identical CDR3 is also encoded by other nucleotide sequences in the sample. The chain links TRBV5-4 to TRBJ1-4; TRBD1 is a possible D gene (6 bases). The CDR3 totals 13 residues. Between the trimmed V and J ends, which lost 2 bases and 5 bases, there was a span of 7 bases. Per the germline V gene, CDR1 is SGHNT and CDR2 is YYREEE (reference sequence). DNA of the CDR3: TGTGCCAGCAGCTTAACAGGGAATGAAAAACTGTTTTTT. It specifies CASSLTGNEKLFF.

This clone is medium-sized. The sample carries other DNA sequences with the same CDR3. The CDR3 loop reads CASSVLAGGREQYF. CDR3 nucleotides: TGTGCCAGTAGTGTCCTAGCGGGAGGTCGGGAGCAGTACTTC. This chain links TRBV19 with TRBJ2-7; 11 bases map to TRBD2. Trimming cost V 5 bases and J 7 bases; bases outside gene matches: 7. In germline, CDR1 is LNHDA, CDR2 SQIVND (reference sequence). This CDR3 is built from 14 residues.

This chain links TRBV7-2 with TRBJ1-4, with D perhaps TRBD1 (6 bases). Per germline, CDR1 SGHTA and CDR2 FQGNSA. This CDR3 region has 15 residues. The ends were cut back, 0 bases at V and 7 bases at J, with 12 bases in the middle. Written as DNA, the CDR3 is TGTGCCAGCAGCTTAGCCTTCGGACAGATTGAAAAACTGTTTTTT. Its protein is CASSLAFGQIEKLFF.

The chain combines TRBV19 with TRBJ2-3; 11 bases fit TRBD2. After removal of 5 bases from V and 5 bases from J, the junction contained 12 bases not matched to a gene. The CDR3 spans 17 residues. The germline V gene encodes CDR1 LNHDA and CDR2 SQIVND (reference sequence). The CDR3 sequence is CASSPGLSGGAGDTQYF. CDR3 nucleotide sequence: TGTGCCAGTAGTCCTGGCCTTAGCGGGGGGGCTGGAGATACGCAGTATTTT.

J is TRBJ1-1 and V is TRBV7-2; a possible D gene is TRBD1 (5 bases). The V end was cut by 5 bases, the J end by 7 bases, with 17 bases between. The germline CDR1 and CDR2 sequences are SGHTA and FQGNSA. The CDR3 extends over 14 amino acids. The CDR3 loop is CASSPLGRADEAFF. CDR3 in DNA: TGTGCCAGCAGCCCCCTTGGCAGGGCGGATGAAGCTTTCTTT.

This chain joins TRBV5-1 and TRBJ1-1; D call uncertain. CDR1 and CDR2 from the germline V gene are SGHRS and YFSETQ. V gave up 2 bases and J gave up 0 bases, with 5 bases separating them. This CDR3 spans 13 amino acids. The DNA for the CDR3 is TGCGCCAGCAGCTTCGCGCTGAACACTGAAGCTTTCTTT. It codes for CASSFALNTEAFF.